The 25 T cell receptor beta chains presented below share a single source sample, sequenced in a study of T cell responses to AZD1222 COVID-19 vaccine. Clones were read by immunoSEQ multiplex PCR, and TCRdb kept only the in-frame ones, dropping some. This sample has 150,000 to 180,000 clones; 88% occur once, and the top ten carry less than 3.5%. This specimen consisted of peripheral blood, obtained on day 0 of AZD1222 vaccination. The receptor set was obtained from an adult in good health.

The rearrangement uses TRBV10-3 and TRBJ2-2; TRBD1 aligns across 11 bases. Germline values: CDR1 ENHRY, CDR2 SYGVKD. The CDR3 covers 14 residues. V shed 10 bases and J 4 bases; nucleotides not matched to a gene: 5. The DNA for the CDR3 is TGTGCCAGCAAGGGACAGGGGGGCACCGGGGAGCTGTTTTTT. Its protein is CASKGQGGTGELFF.

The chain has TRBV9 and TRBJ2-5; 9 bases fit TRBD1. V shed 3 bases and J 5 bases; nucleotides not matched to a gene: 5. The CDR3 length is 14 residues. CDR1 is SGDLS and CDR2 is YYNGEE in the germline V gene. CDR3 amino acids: CASSAGTGFETQYF. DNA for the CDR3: TGTGCCAGCAGCGCCGGGACAGGGTTTGAGACCCAGTACTTC.

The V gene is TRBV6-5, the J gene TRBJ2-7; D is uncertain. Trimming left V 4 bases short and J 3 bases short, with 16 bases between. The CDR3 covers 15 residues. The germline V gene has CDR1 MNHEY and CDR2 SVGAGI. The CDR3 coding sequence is TGTGCCAGCAGTTCCCTTGGACCTAAGGACTACGAGCAGTACTTC. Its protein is CASSSLGPKDYEQYF.

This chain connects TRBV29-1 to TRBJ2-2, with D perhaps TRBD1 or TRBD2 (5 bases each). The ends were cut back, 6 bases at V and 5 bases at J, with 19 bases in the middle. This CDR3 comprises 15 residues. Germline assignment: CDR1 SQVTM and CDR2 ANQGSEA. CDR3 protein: CSVVFVGVRTGELFF. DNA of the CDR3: TGCAGCGTCGTATTTGTGGGGGTAAGAACCGGGGAGCTGTTTTTT.

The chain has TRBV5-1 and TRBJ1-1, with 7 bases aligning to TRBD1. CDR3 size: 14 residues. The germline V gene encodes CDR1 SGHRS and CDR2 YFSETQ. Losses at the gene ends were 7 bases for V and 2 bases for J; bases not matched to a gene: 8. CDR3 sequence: CASHGGGGNTEAFF. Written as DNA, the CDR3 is TGCGCCAGCCACGGAGGGGGCGGCAACACTGAAGCTTTCTTT.

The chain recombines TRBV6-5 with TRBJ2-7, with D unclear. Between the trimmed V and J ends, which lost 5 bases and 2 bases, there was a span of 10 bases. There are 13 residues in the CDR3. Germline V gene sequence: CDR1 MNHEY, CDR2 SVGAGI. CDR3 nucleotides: TGTGCCAGCAGTCGGACCCTAGCCTACGAGCAGTACTTC. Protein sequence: CASSRTLAYEQYF.

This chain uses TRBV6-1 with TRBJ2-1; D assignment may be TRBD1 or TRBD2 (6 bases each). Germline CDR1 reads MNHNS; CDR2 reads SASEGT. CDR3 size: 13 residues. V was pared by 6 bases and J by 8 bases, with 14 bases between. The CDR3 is CASREGGRDEQFF. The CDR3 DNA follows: TGTGCCAGCAGGGAGGGGGGTAGGGATGAGCAGTTCTTC.

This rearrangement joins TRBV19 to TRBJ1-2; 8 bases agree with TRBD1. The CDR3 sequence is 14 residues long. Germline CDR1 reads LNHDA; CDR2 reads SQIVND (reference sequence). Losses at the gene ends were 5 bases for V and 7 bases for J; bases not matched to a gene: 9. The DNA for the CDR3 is TGTGCCAGTAGTCGAGGACAGGGATCGGCTGGCTACACCTTC. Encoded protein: CASSRGQGSAGYTF.

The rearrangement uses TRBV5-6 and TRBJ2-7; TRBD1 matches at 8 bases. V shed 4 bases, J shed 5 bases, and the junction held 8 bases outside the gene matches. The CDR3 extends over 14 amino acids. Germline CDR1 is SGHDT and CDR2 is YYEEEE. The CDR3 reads CASSKDRDLHEQYF. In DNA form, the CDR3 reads TGTGCCAGCAGCAAGGACAGGGATCTTCACGAGCAGTACTTC.

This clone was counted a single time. CDR3 region: CASSLPGAGNTIYF. In DNA, the CDR3 is TGTGCCAGCAGCCTACCCGGGGCTGGAAACACCATATATTTT. The chain uses TRBV11-2 and TRBJ1-3; D unresolved. This CDR3 region has 14 residues. With 5 bases removed from V and 2 bases from J, the gap between germline ends came to 10 bases. Germline-derived CDR1 and CDR2 are SGHAT and FQNNGV.

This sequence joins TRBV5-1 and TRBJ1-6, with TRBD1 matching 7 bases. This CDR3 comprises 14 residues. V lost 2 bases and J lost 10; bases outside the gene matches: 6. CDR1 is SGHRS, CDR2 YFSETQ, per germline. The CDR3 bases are TGCGCCAGCAGCTTCCGGGACAGAAAATCACCCCTCCACTTT. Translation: CASSFRDRKSPLHF.

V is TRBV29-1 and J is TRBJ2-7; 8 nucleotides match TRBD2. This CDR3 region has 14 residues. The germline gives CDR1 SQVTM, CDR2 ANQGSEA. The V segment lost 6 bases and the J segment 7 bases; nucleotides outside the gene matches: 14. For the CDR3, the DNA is TGCAGCGTCACACCCTGGTCGGGGGGGGAAGAGCAGTACTTC. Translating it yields CSVTPWSGGEEQYF.

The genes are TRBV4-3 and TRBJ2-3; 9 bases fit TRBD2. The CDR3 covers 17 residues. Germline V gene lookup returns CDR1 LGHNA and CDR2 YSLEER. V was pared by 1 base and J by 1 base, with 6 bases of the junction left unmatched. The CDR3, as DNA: TGCGCCAGCAGCCAAGGTACTTTAGCGGGGGGCACAGATACGCAGTATTTT. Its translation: CASSQGTLAGGTDTQYF.

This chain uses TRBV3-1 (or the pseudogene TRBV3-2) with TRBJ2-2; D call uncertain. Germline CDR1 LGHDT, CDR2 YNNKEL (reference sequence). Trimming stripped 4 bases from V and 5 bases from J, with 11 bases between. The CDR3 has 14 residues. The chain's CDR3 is CASSLSSRTGELFF. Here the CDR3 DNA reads TGTGCCAGCAGCCTATCTAGTAGAACCGGGGAGCTGTTTTTT.

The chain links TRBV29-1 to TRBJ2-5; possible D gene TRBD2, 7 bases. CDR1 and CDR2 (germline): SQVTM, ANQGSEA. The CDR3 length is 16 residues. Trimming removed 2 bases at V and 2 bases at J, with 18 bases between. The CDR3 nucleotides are TGCAGCGTTGAATCGATTGTGGCGGGGGCACAAGAGACCCAGTACTTC. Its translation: CSVESIVAGAQETQYF.

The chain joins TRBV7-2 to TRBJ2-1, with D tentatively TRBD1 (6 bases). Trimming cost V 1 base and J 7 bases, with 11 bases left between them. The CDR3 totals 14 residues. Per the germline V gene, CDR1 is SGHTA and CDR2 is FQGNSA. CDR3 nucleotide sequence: TGTGCCAGCAGCTTAGTAACAGGGCGGAATGAGCAGTTCTTC. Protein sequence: CASSLVTGRNEQFF.

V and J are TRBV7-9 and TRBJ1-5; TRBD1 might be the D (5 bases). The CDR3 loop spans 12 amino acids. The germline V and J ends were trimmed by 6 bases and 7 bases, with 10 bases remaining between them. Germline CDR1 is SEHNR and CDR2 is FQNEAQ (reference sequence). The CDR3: CASSPGSQPQHF. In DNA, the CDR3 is TGTGCCAGCAGTCCAGGGAGCCAGCCCCAGCATTTT.

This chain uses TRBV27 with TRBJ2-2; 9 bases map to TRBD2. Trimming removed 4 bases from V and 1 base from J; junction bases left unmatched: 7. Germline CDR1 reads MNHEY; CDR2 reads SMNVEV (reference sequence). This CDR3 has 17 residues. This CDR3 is CASSSGLAILNTGELFF. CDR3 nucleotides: TGTGCCAGCAGTTCGGGACTAGCCATTCTGAACACCGGGGAGCTGTTTTTT.

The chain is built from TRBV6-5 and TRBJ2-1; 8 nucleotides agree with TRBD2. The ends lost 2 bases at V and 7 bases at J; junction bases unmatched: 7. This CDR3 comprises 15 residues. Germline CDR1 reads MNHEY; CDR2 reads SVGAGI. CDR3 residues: CASSYTRGGGNEQFF. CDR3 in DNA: TGTGCCAGCAGTTACACCCGGGGGGGCGGGAATGAGCAGTTCTTC.

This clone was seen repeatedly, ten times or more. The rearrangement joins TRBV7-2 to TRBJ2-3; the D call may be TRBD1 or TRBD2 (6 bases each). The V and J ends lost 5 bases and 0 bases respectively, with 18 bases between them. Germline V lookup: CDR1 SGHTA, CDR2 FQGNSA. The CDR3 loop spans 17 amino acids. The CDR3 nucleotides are TGTGCCAGCAGCCGGGCCGCGGGGACACCTAGCACAGATACGCAGTATTTT. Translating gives CASSRAAGTPSTDTQYF.

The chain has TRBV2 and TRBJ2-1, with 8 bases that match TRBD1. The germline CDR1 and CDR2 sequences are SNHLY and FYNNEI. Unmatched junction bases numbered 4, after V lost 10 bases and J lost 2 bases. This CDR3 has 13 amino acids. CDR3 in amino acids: CAIQGATYNEQFF. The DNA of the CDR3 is TGTGCCATCCAGGGGGCAACCTACAATGAGCAGTTCTTC.

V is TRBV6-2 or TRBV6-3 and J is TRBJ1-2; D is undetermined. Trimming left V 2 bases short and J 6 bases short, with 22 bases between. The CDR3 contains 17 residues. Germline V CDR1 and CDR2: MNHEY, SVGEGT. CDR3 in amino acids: CASSYGLGVGPNHGYTF. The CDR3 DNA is TGTGCCAGCAGTTACGGGCTGGGTGTCGGACCAAACCATGGCTACACCTTC.

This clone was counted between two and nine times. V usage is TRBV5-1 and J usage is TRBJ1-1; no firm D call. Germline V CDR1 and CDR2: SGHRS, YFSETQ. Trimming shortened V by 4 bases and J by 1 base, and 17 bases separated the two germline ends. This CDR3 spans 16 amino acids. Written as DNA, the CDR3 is TGCGCCAGCAGCCGGACGTGGGTGGGCAGGAACACTGAAGCTTTCTTT. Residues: CASSRTWVGRNTEAFF.

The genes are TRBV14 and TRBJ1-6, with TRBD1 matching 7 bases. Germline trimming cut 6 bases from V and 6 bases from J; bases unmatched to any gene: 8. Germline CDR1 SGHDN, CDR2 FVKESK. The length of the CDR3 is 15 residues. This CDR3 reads CASSRGTVPNSPLHF. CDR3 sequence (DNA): TGTGCCAGCAGTAGAGGGACAGTTCCTAATTCACCCCTCCACTTT. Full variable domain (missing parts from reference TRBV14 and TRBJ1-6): EAGVTQFPSHSVIEKGQTVTLRCDPISGHDNLYWYRRVMGKEIKFLLHFVKESKQDESGMPNNRFLAERTGGTYSTLKVQPAELEDSGVYFCASSRGTVPNSPLHFGNGTRLTVT.

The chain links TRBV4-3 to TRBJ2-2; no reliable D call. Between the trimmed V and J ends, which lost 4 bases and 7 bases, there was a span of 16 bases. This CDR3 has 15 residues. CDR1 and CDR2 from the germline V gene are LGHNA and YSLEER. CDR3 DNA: TGCGCCAGCAGCCCTGGCCTAGAGAGGAGCGGGGAGCTGTTTTTT. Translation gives CASSPGLERSGELFF.